A single sample gave rise to the 8 T cell receptor beta chains below, sequenced in a study of blood T cell repertoires in COVID-19. Repertoires were generated with immunoSEQ multiplex PCR, while TCRdb's copy carries only in-frame clones and drops some. The sample includes 220,000 or so clones, 85% to 90% of them seen just once. The sample was PBMCs or T cells enriched from blood (not recorded which). The receptors were sampled from a woman aged 18-30 years in a cohort exposed to, infected with or recovered from COVID-19 (not recorded which).

The chain employs TRBV5-4 and TRBJ2-1; no reliable D call. CDR3 length equals 17 residues. V lost 2 bases to trimming and J lost 0 bases, with 15 bases between them. Germline assignment: CDR1 SGHNT and CDR2 YYREEE (reference sequence). This chain's CDR3 is CASSLNSRPSSYNEQFF. The CDR3 nucleotides are TGTGCCAGCAGCTTAAACAGTCGGCCGAGCTCCTACAATGAGCAGTTCTTC.

This clone was observed a single time. V gene TRBV7-6 combines with J gene TRBJ2-3; D is perhaps TRBD1 (5 bases). The CDR3 runs to 16 residues. Germline CDR1 and CDR2: SGHVS and FNYEAQ. The V gene lost 3 bases and the J gene lost 2 bases, with 15 bases spanning the gap. The CDR3 spells CASSFSLGQTTDTQYF. CDR3 nucleotide sequence: TGTGCCAGCAGCTTTTCTCTGGGGCAGACCACAGATACGCAGTATTTT.

V usage is TRBV19 and J usage is TRBJ2-2, with D possibly matching TRBD2 (6 bases). The V gene's germline CDR1 is LNHDA and CDR2 SQIVND (reference sequence). Trimming pared 2 bases from V and 6 bases from J, leaving 16 bases between. The CDR3 length is 16 residues. In DNA form, the CDR3 reads TGTGCCAGTAGTATATACGGGGGTAGTAGTGCCGGGGAGCTGTTTTTT. It codes for CASSIYGGSSAGELFF.

The chain combines TRBV6-1 with TRBJ2-3, with D perhaps matching TRBD1 (6 bases). The ends were cut back, 0 bases at V and 0 bases at J, with 10 bases in the middle. CDR1 is MNHNS and CDR2 is SASEGT in the germline V gene. This CDR3 spans 16 amino acids. DNA of the CDR3: TGTGCCAGCAGTGAAGCGCAAGGGGGAAGCACAGATACGCAGTATTTT. This codes for CASSEAQGGSTDTQYF.

This rearrangement joins TRBV2 to TRBJ1-2, with 7 nucleotides matching TRBD1. V lost 8 bases, J lost 7 bases, and 7 bases stayed unmatched. Germline V gives CDR1 SNHLY, CDR2 FYNNEI. The CDR3 is 12 amino acids. The CDR3 DNA is TGTGCCAGCCTTCCGACAGGGTCTGGCTACACCTTC. It codes for CASLPTGSGYTF. Based on the CDR3 plus reference TRBV2 and TRBJ1-2, the full variable domain is EPEVTQTPSHQVTQMGQEVILRCVPISNHLYFYWYRQILGQKVEFLVSFYNNEISEKSEIFDDQFSVERPDGSNFTLKIRSTKLEDSAMYFCASLPTGSGYTFGSGTRLTVV.

J is TRBJ2-5 and V is TRBV3-1 (or the pseudogene TRBV3-2); a possible D gene is TRBD2 (6 bases). The germline V gene has CDR1 LGHDT and CDR2 YNNKEL (reference sequence). This CDR3 spans 15 amino acids. Trimming pared 0 bases from V and 5 bases from J, leaving 13 bases between. In DNA form, the CDR3 reads TGTGCCAGCAGCCAAGATCAAAGGCGGGGCGAGACCCAGTACTTC. As protein: CASSQDQRRGETQYF.

The chain uses TRBV15 and TRBJ1-3; 7 bases match TRBD1. Germline CDR1 and CDR2: LNHNV and YYDKDF (reference sequence). V was pared by 1 base and J by 0 bases, with 3 bases of the junction left unmatched. CDR3 length: 16 amino acids. As DNA, the CDR3 is TGTGCCACCAGCAGAGCGGGACAGAGCTCTGGAAACACCATATATTTT. Amino acid sequence: CATSRAGQSSGNTIYF.

The chain uses TRBV4-2 and TRBJ1-2, with 10 bases that match TRBD1. V trimming: 0 bases; J trimming: 5 bases; junction bases outside the gene matches: 6. The CDR3 loop spans 16 amino acids. In germline, CDR1 is LGHNA, CDR2 YNFKEQ. The CDR3 loop reads CASSQDRGQGIYGYTF. The CDR3 DNA reads as TGTGCCAGCAGCCAAGATAGGGGACAGGGGATTTATGGCTACACCTTC.